What follows are 29 T cell receptor beta chains derived from one specimen sequenced in a study of T cell clonality in common variable immunodeficiency. The repertoire was sequenced with immunoSEQ multiplex PCR; TCRdb's copy has only in-frame clones and lacks some. There are about 39,000 clones in the sample, none observed a single time. Material for sequencing was peripheral blood mononuclear cells. The source of these receptors is a person aged 18 to 70 in good health.

At least ten counts were recorded for this clone. A junction end diverges from the germline sequence, so it may reflect a read error. The CDR3 end is not reached by the read, which stops 3 residues before it; the germline J gene fills it in. The chain couples TRBV7-7 to TRBJ2-1, with D possibly being TRBD2 (5 bases). Germline V gives CDR1 SSHAT, CDR2 FNYEAQ (reference sequence). There are 15 residues in the CDR3. The CDR3 sequence: CASRIKAASYNEQFF. The part of the CDR3 DNA that was read is TGTGCTAGCAGAATTAAAGCGGCCTCCTACAATGAG.

In this sample, this clone turned up many times. The observed sequence ends 3 residues before the CDR3 terminus, with the missing tail filled in from the germline J gene. The rearrangement links TRBV6-1 to TRBJ2-2; weak D call: TRBD1 (6 bases). V was cut by 2 bases and J by 4 bases, with 8 bases left in between. Germline lookup yields CDR1 MNHNS and CDR2 SASEGT. This CDR3 has 14 residues. CDR3 bases read: TGTGCCAGCAGTGAATTGACAGGCACCGGGGAG. Protein sequence: CASSELTGTGE. The full CDR3 protein is CASSELTGTGELFF.

This clone was seen many times. The read halts 3 residues ahead of the CDR3 end, with the missing end drawn from the germline J gene. The V gene is TRBV5-1, the J gene TRBJ2-6, with D uncertain. Germline CDR1 reads SGHRS; CDR2 reads YFSETQ. The CDR3 totals 15 residues. Trimming removed 4 bases at V and 2 bases at J, with 10 bases between. The CDR3 loop is CASSPRQAGANVLTF. The CDR3 bases that were read are TGCGCCAGCAGCCCCCGGCAGGCTGGGGCCAACGTC.

This clone occurred many times. The missing CDR3 end, 3 residues past where the read stops, is filled in from the germline J gene. This chain joins TRBV2 and TRBJ2-7; D remains ambiguous. CDR1 and CDR2 from the germline V gene are SNHLY and FYNNEI. The CDR3 runs to 15 residues. Trimming took off 7 bases at V and 2 bases at J, with 18 bases between the two ends. This CDR3 reads CASTPQTEGPYEQYF. CDR3 DNA, as far as it was read: TGTGCCAGCACCCCCCAGACCGAAGGGCCCTACGAG.

This clone was seen ten or more times. Read data end 3 residues before the CDR3 end; the end is taken from the germline J gene. This chain joins TRBV10-3 and TRBJ2-7, with no clear D. Germline CDR1 reads ENHRY; CDR2 reads SYGVKD. Trimming took off 5 bases at V and 2 bases at J, with 13 bases between the two ends. This CDR3 spans 14 amino acids. The covered CDR3 bases are TGTGCCATCAGTCGCGAACGCCAAGCCTACGAG. Residues: CAISRERQAYE. The entire CDR3 is CAISRERQAYEQYF.

In its sample, this clone was seen a few times. The CDR3 is cut off 3 residues early in the read; its end comes from the germline J gene. The chain couples TRBV5-1 to TRBJ2-3; 8 bases line up with TRBD1. The length of the CDR3 is 16 residues. Germline lookup yields CDR1 SGHRS and CDR2 YFSETQ. CDR3 DNA (partial): TGCGCCAGCAGCGGACAGGGTAGGAGTGTCGGAGAGACG. Encoded protein: CASSGQGRSVGET. The full CDR3 protein is CASSGQGRSVGETQYF.

In this sample, this clone turned up many times. CDR3 sequence reads: CASSASGAFTDTQYF. The CDR3 DNA, read in part, is TGTGCCAGCAGTGCTAGCGGGGCATTCACAGATACG. V is TRBV6-1 and J is TRBJ2-3; 9 positions match TRBD2. The read ends 3 residues shy of where the CDR3 ends; the end is completed using the germline J gene. V lost 4 bases and J lost 2; bases outside the gene matches: 4. The CDR3 is 15 residues long. CDR1 MNHNS and CDR2 SASEGT come from the germline V gene.

The sample holds many counts of this clone. Coverage ceases 3 residues before the CDR3 finishes, and the germline J gene fills in the end. V and J are TRBV19 and TRBJ2-7, with TRBD1 matching 7 bases. From germline, CDR1 is LNHDA and CDR2 SQIVND (reference sequence). J gave up 2 bases and V 8 bases, and 15 bases lay outside the gene matches. This CDR3 has 16 amino acids. CDR3 bases read: TGTGCCAGTCGCCCATACCACAGGGGCCAAACCTACGAG. It encodes CASRPYHRGQTYE. The entire CDR3 sequence reads CASRPYHRGQTYEQYF.

Many counts were recorded for this clone. The sequenced fragment ends 3 residues before the CDR3 boundary, so the rest is inferred from the germline J gene. The chain recombines TRBV20-1 with TRBJ2-4; 11 nucleotides match TRBD2. V dropped 1 base and J dropped 0; count of bases not matched to a gene: 11. This CDR3 spans 19 amino acids. Germline CDR1 is DFQATT and CDR2 is SNEGSKA (reference sequence). CDR3 in amino acids: CSARGSGLAGLLAKNIQYF. The CDR3 DNA, read in part, is TGCAGTGCTAGAGGGTCAGGACTAGCGGGTCTTCTAGCCAAAAACATT.

The table lists this clone with many counts. The read terminates 3 residues ahead of where the CDR3 ends, so the germline J gene completes it. The rearrangement links TRBV30 to TRBJ1-5, with 9 bases matching TRBD1. The CDR3 totals 16 residues. The J segment lost 9 bases and the V segment lost 0 bases, leaving 12 bases of the junction unmatched. Germline CDR1 is GTSNPN and CDR2 is SVGIG (reference sequence). The DNA read from the CDR3 is TGTGCCTGGAGTGTAGGTGAAGGACAGGGGTTATCGCCC. Translated, it gives CAWSVGEGQGLSP. The whole CDR3 reads CAWSVGEGQGLSPQHF.

This clone was observed many times. The CDR3 end falls 3 residues outside the read, so it is completed with the germline J gene. The chain recombines TRBV29-1 with TRBJ2-5, with D possibly TRBD1 on 5 matching bases. CDR1 and CDR2 (germline): SQVTM, ANQGSEA. The CDR3 has 13 residues. V was shortened by 2 bases and J by 5 bases, with 12 bases between the two germline ends. The CDR3 bases that were read are TGCAGCGTTGAAAGACAGCTCCGGGAGACC. Its protein is CSVERQLRET. The complete CDR3 protein is CSVERQLRETQYF. Filled out from reference TRBV29-1 and TRBJ2-5, the complete variable domain reads SAVISQKPSRDICQRGTSLTIQCQVDSQVTMMFWYRQQPGQSLTLIATANQGSEATYESGFVIDKFPISRPNLTFSTLTVSNMSPEDSSIYLCSVERQLRETQYFGPGTRLLVL.

This clone was detected a few times. The CDR3 goes on 3 residues after the read ends, and that part is filled in from the germline J gene. The sample has other DNA sequences that encode this CDR3 too. The chain joins TRBV2 to TRBJ2-5; 7 positions match TRBD1. Looked up from germline, CDR1 is SNHLY and CDR2 is FYNNEI. The CDR3 runs to 14 residues. V trimming: 6 bases; J trimming: 5 bases; junction bases outside the gene matches: 9. CDR3 bases read: TGTGCCAGCAGAATTGATAGGGGGCGTGAGACC. Translating gives CASRIDRGRET. The complete CDR3 reads CASRIDRGRETQYF.

This clone was detected ten times or more. The CDR3 end is not reached by the read, which stops 3 residues before it; the germline J gene fills it in. The rearrangement uses TRBV7-3 and TRBJ2-5; D is possibly TRBD1 (6 bases). CDR3 length: 15 residues. Trimming cost V 1 base and J 4 bases, with 13 bases left between them. CDR1 SGHTA and CDR2 FQGTGA come from the germline V gene. CDR3 DNA (partial): TGTGCCAGCAGCTTAAACCCAGGGGAAGTAGAGACC. This codes for CASSLNPGEVET. The whole CDR3 sequence reads CASSLNPGEVETQYF.

This clone came up many times. From the germline J gene comes the end of the CDR3, since the read stops 3 residues before it. The V and J genes are TRBV11-2 and TRBJ2-7, with TRBD2 matching over 9 bases. CDR1 and CDR2 (germline): SGHAT, FQNNGV. After removal of 5 bases from V and 6 bases from J, the junction contained 11 bases not matched to a gene. The CDR3 has 15 amino acids. The CDR3 sequence: CASSLIGVAGVEQYF. The part of the CDR3 DNA that was read is TGTGCCAGCAGCCTTATTGGGGTAGCGGGAGTCGAG.

This clone was seen many times. The read is 3 residues too short to cover the CDR3 end, so that end is filled in from the germline J gene. This chain uses TRBV29-1 with TRBJ1-5, with 9 bases identical to TRBD1. CDR1 is SQVTM and CDR2 is ANQGSEA in the germline V gene. The CDR3 runs 13 residues. V lost 6 bases to trimming and J lost 6 bases; unmatched junction nucleotides: 6. This chain's CDR3 is CSVRTGDRQPQHF. The covered CDR3 bases are TGCAGCGTGCGGACAGGGGATCGTCAGCCC.

This clone was counted at least ten times. The read finishes 3 residues shy of the CDR3 end, and the germline J gene is used to complete it. V gene TRBV13 combines with J gene TRBJ2-7, with 9 nucleotides matching TRBD1. The trim removed 3 bases at V and 5 bases at J, leaving 5 bases unmatched. The CDR3 totals 14 residues. CDR1 PRHDT and CDR2 FYEKMQ come from the germline V gene (reference sequence). The CDR3 bases that were read are TGTGCCAGCAGCTTTGGGACAGGGCACCACGAG. It is translated as CASSFGTGHHE. The CDR3 reads in full as CASSFGTGHHEQYF. The full variable domain, in which reference TRBV13 and TRBJ2-7 provide the parts outside the CDR3, is AAGVIQSPRHLIKEKRETATLKCYPIPRHDTVYWYQQGPGQDPQFLISFYEKMQSDKGSIPDRFSAQQFSDYHSELNMSSLELGDSALYFCASSFGTGHHEQYFGPGTRLTVT.

This clone was recorded at least ten times. The CDR3 goes on 3 residues after the read ends, and that part is filled in from the germline J gene. The chain has TRBV20-1 and TRBJ2-3, with TRBD1 matching 10 bases. The CDR3 consists of 15 residues. Germline V gives CDR1 DFQATT, CDR2 SNEGSKA (reference sequence). V gave up 5 bases and J gave up 4 bases; unmatched junction bases: 9. The DNA read from the CDR3 is TGCAGTGCTCCCCCAGGGACAGGGGCCCCAGATACG. It yields the protein CSAPPGTGAPDT. The CDR3 as a whole reads CSAPPGTGAPDTQYF.

This clone was recorded many times. The read is 3 residues too short to cover the CDR3 end, so that end is filled in from the germline J gene. This chain uses TRBV18 with TRBJ2-1; a weak D match, TRBD1 (6 bases). V shed 1 base and J shed 3 bases, with 10 bases lying between them. Germline lookup yields CDR1 KGHSH and CDR2 LQKENI. The CDR3 loop spans 15 amino acids. This chain's CDR3 is CASSPRADSYNEQFF. CDR3 bases read: TGTGCCAGCTCACCACGGGCGGACAGCTACAATGAG.

This clone was seen many times. The read halts 3 residues ahead of the CDR3 end, with the missing end drawn from the germline J gene. The V gene is TRBV5-1, the J gene TRBJ2-1; TRBD2 matches 10 bases. Trimming at V came to 4 bases and at J to 9 bases, leaving 7 bases not matched to a gene. Germline assignment: CDR1 SGHRS and CDR2 YFSETQ. CDR3 length: 14 amino acids. The CDR3 is CASSPGLAQGEQFF. Incomplete CDR3 DNA: TGCGCCAGCAGCCCGGGACTAGCGCAGGGTGAG.

This clone appeared many times. The part of the CDR3 DNA that was read is TGTGCCAGCACTATAAGGGGGTGGAATCAGCCC. This encodes CASTIRGWNQP. Given in full, the CDR3 is CASTIRGWNQPQHF. This chain connects TRBV6-2 or TRBV6-3 to TRBJ1-5; D possibly corresponds to TRBD1 (6 bases). The read comes to an end 3 residues before the CDR3 does, leaving the germline J gene to fill in the end. Germline values: CDR1 MNHEY, CDR2 SVGEGT. V lost 7 bases and J 4 bases, leaving 14 bases between the germline ends. The CDR3 is 14 amino acids.

There are many counts of this clone. The sequence runs out 3 residues before the end of the CDR3; the remainder is reconstructed from the germline J gene. The chain has TRBV14 and TRBJ2-3; 9 positions match TRBD1. V dropped 2 bases and J dropped 8; count of bases not matched to a gene: 11. The V gene's germline CDR1 is SGHDN and CDR2 FVKESK. The CDR3 spans 16 residues. This CDR3 reads CASSQRGQGSSVTQYF. The covered CDR3 bases are TGTGCCAGCAGCCAACGGGGACAGGGCTCATCTGTTACG.

There are many counts of this clone. The read halts 3 residues ahead of the CDR3 end, with the missing end drawn from the germline J gene. V usage is TRBV19 and J usage is TRBJ1-5, with 8 nucleotides matching TRBD1. Per germline, CDR1 LNHDA and CDR2 SQIVND (reference sequence). This CDR3 spans 19 amino acids. With 6 bases clipped from V and 2 bases from J, the junction kept 18 bases outside the gene matches. The covered CDR3 bases are TGTGCCAGTAGCCAAACAGGGGGGACTCCCGGCTGGGGCAATCAGCCC. It specifies CASSQTGGTPGWGNQP. The complete CDR3 protein is CASSQTGGTPGWGNQPQHF.

As regards this clone: Read sequence stops 3 residues before the CDR3 end, and the germline J gene provides the missing end. V gene TRBV19 combines with J gene TRBJ1-2; D unresolved. CDR3 length equals 17 residues. The germline gives CDR1 LNHDA, CDR2 SQIVND (reference sequence). The CDR3 bases that were read are TGTGCCAGTAGTGCCGCACGACTAGCGACAAGCACAGATACC. The encoded protein is CASSAARLATSTDT. The CDR3 in its entirety is CASSAARLATSTDTYTF. Looking up the rest from reference TRBV19 and TRBJ1-2 gives the full variable domain: DGGITQSPKYLFRKEGQNVTLSCEQNLNHDAMYWYRQDPGQGLRLIYYSQIVNDFQKGDIAEGYSVSREKKESFPLTVTSAQKNPTAFYLCASSAARLATSTDTYTFGSGTRLTVV.

This clone has at least ten counts. The read finishes 3 residues shy of the CDR3 end, and the germline J gene is used to complete it. The chain has TRBV14 and TRBJ1-6; D is perhaps TRBD1 (5 bases). Germline V lookup: CDR1 SGHDN, CDR2 FVKESK. This CDR3 comprises 19 residues. Trimming cost V 4 bases and J 9 bases, with 28 bases left between them. CDR3 DNA (partial): TGTGCCAGCAGCCCCCACCTCCTGGGGCAGGGAGGTAGCCGTTCACCC. Encoded protein: CASSPHLLGQGGSRSP. The CDR3 in full is CASSPHLLGQGGSRSPLHF.

This clone was recorded at least ten times. The missing CDR3 end, 3 residues past where the read stops, is filled in from the germline J gene. V usage is TRBV5-1 and J usage is TRBJ1-2, with D maybe TRBD1 (6 bases). The CDR3 is 15 amino acids. With 2 bases removed from V and 7 bases from J, the gap between germline ends came to 18 bases. Looked up from germline, CDR1 is SGHRS and CDR2 is YFSETQ. The sequenced CDR3 bases are TGCGCCAGCAGCTTAACCGGGACACAGAAGGTTGGC. It specifies CASSLTGTQKVG. The whole CDR3 reads CASSLTGTQKVGYTF.

This clone was observed many times. The read ends 3 residues shy of where the CDR3 ends; the end is completed using the germline J gene. The chain couples TRBV20-1 to TRBJ1-6, with TRBD1 identical over 9 bases. The CDR3 length is 14 residues. Trimming took 1 base from V and 8 from J; bases not matched to a gene: 3. CDR1 is DFQATT and CDR2 is SNEGSKA in the germline V gene (reference sequence). The CDR3 spells CSARGDREYSPLHF. Partial CDR3 DNA: TGCAGTGCTAGAGGGGACAGGGAATATTCACCC.

The table lists this clone with many counts. The read terminates 3 residues ahead of where the CDR3 ends, so the germline J gene completes it. The V call is TRBV2, the J call TRBJ2-5; no clear D. From germline, CDR1 is SNHLY and CDR2 FYNNEI. Between the trimmed V and J ends, which lost 4 bases and 4 bases, there was a span of 10 bases. The CDR3 sequence is 13 residues long. The sequenced part of the CDR3 DNA is TGTGCCAGCAGTGTTCAAGACTTAGAGACC. Amino acids: CASSVQDLET. The full CDR3 protein is CASSVQDLETQYF.

There are many counts of this clone. The read terminates 3 residues ahead of where the CDR3 ends, so the germline J gene completes it. The sample holds other DNA sequences that translate to the same CDR3. The V and J genes are TRBV19 and TRBJ2-7; possibly TRBD1 for D (5 bases). This CDR3 is built from 14 residues. Per the germline V gene, CDR1 is LNHDA and CDR2 is SQIVND (reference sequence). With 5 bases removed from V and 4 bases from J, the gap between germline ends came to 15 bases. CDR3 amino acids: CASSGPQGVYEQYF. The sequenced CDR3 bases are TGTGCCAGTAGTGGACCGCAGGGCGTATACGAG.

In its sample, this clone was seen many times. The read terminates 3 residues before the CDR3 end, so the remaining end is supplied by the germline J gene. The rearrangement uses TRBV6-2 or TRBV6-3 and TRBJ2-1; 8 bases are a match to TRBD1. The trim removed 2 bases at V and 6 bases at J, leaving 6 bases unmatched. Germline values: CDR1 MNHEY, CDR2 SVGEGT. The CDR3 runs 15 residues. CDR3 protein: CASSYGQGFGNEQFF. The DNA read from the CDR3 is TGTGCCAGCAGTTACGGACAGGGTTTTGGCAATGAG.